These 18 T cell receptor beta chains were sequenced from one sample in a study of spatial heterogeneity in lung cancer. Time point given: sample taken at primary tumor resection. Sequencing was performed on whole RNA extracted from tumor and nontumor lung tissue, or from frozen PBMC, and the material was left unsorted. TCRdb called the 5' RACE reads again in MiXCR, with one record for every CDR3 protein. The table shows 6,500 to 9,000 distinct CDR3 sequences, with 6.5% to 9.5% occurring only once. The material was PBMCs, obtained at surgery. Receptors originate from a male donor with early-stage non-small cell lung cancer.

This clonotype was seen only a few times. Since the library was made to target alpha chains, this beta chain is a stray read and its abundance is not meaningful. The CDR3 bases are TGTGCCAGTAGTATTTCATTCCCATCAGACGAGCAGTACTTC. Translation: CASSISFPSDEQYF. This chain joins TRBV19 and TRBJ2-7; no reliable D call. V was pared by 3 bases and J by 5 bases, with 14 bases between. Germline CDR1 LNHDA, CDR2 SQIVND (reference sequence). The CDR3 covers 14 residues.

This clonotype has at least ten counts. This beta chain appears as a stray read in a library generated for alpha chains; its size is not informative. The rearrangement links TRBV12-3 or TRBV12-4 to TRBJ1-4; TRBD1 might be the D (5 bases). The CDR3 totals 16 residues. Trimming stripped 4 bases from V and 7 bases from J, with 19 bases between. DNA for the CDR3: TGTGCCAGCAGTTGGGGCAGGATAACGAGCGGTGAAAAACTGTTTTTT. It yields the protein CASSWGRITSGEKLFF.

This clonotype was picked up a small number of times. Because the library targeted alpha chains, this beta chain is an off-target read whose size means little. The chain joins TRBV6-1 to TRBJ1-2, with no clear D. CDR3 length: 14 residues. Trimming shortened V by 0 bases and J by 7 bases, and 12 bases separated the two germline ends. Germline V gene data show CDR1 as MNHNS and CDR2 as SASEGT. CDR3 loop: CASSEARQGTGYTF. The CDR3 region has the DNA TGTGCCAGCAGTGAAGCTAGACAAGGAACTGGCTACACCTTC.

The table lists this clonotype with a few counts. Because the library targeted alpha chains, this beta chain is an off-target read whose size means little. This chain uses TRBV3-1 with TRBJ1-6; no clear D gene. V lost 0 bases, J lost 10 bases, and 16 bases lay in between. This CDR3 is built from 16 residues. Germline CDR1 LGHDT, CDR2 YNNKEL (reference sequence). The CDR3 sequence: CASSQDRMEVRSPLHF. In DNA, the CDR3 is TGTGCCAGCAGCCAAGATAGGATGGAAGTTCGCTCACCCCTCCACTTT.

This clonotype showed up many times. The library was designed around alpha chains, so this beta chain is a stray read whose abundance carries little weight. The chain recombines TRBV5-1 with TRBJ1-3; no clear D gene. Between the trimmed V and J ends, which lost 4 bases and 0 bases, there was a span of 11 bases. The germline V gene has CDR1 SGHRS and CDR2 YFSETQ. The CDR3 contains 15 residues. The CDR3 protein is CASSIGQISGNTIYF. CDR3 DNA: TGCGCCAGCAGCATCGGGCAGATCTCTGGAAACACCATATATTTT. Combining the CDR3 with reference TRBV5-1 and TRBJ1-3 gives the whole variable domain KAGVTQTPRYLIKTRGQQVTLSCSPISGHRSVSWYQQTPGQGLQFLFEYFSETQRNKGNFPGRFSGRQFSNSRSEMNVSTLELGDSALYLCASSIGQISGNTIYFGEGSWLTVV.

In its sample, this clonotype was seen many times. The size of this beta chain means little, since it is a stray read in a library made for alpha chains. V usage is TRBV4-1 and J usage is TRBJ2-7; 9 bases line up with TRBD2. This CDR3 contains 14 residues. Per the germline V gene, CDR1 is MGHRA and CDR2 is YSYEKL. The V segment lost 4 bases and the J segment 5 bases; nucleotides outside the gene matches: 6. CDR3 DNA sequence: TGCGCCAGCAGCCGCCCAGCGGGAGGCGACGAGCAGTACTTC. Protein sequence: CASSRPAGGDEQYF.

The sample holds many counts of this clonotype. This beta chain is an off-target read within a library intended for alpha chains, so its frequency means little. This chain links TRBV7-9 with TRBJ2-3, with D unresolved. Trimming shortened V by 1 base and J by 5 bases, and 7 bases separated the two germline ends. Germline V gene sequence: CDR1 SEHNR, CDR2 FQNEAQ (reference sequence). CDR3 size: 13 residues. CDR3 in amino acids: CASSLGHGDTQYF. In DNA form, the CDR3 reads TGTGCCAGCAGCTTAGGGCACGGAGATACGCAGTATTTT.

By share, this clonotype counts as medium-sized (0.01 to 0.1%). Little can be read into the size of this beta chain, an off-target read in a library designed for alpha chains. The V call is TRBV6-5, the J call TRBJ2-7; 12 bases match TRBD2. The trim removed 0 bases at V and 1 base at J, leaving 7 bases unmatched. Per germline, CDR1 MNHEY and CDR2 SVGAGI. The CDR3 sequence is 18 residues long. In DNA, the CDR3 is TGTGCCAGCAGTTACTCGAAACTAGCGGGAGGCTTATCCTACGAGCAGTACTTC. It specifies CASSYSKLAGGLSYEQYF.

About this clonotype itself: This beta chain turned up in a library designed for alpha chains; as an off-target read, its abundance says little. The V and J genes are TRBV11-2 and TRBJ2-1, with 8 bases fitting TRBD2. The CDR3 totals 13 residues. Losses at the gene ends were 2 bases for V and 13 bases for J; bases not matched to a gene: 7. Germline V gene data show CDR1 as SGHAT and CDR2 as FQNNGV. CDR3 in amino acids: CASSLSTSGEQFF. The CDR3, as DNA: TGTGCCAGCAGCTTAAGTACTAGCGGAGAACAGTTCTTC.

This clonotype was counted between two and nine times. Within a library made for alpha chains, this beta chain is off target, and its count is uninformative. The J gene is TRBJ1-2, the V gene TRBV30; D is possibly TRBD1 (6 bases). The V gene lost 3 bases and the J gene lost 8 bases, with 16 bases spanning the gap. This CDR3 is built from 13 residues. Germline V lookup: CDR1 GTSNPN, CDR2 SVGIG (reference sequence). CDR3: CAWRIQGVRGYTF. As DNA, the CDR3 is TGTGCCTGGAGGATACAGGGTGTTCGAGGCTACACCTTC.

This clonotype was recorded many times. This beta chain came through as a stray read in a library set up for alpha chains, and its size says little. The chain has TRBV24-1 and TRBJ2-3, with D unresolved. This CDR3 is 14 amino acids long. V dropped 4 bases and J dropped 4 bases, with 11 bases sitting between them. The V gene's germline CDR1 is KGHDR and CDR2 SFDVKD. The CDR3 coding sequence is TGTGCCACCAGTGAAAGCCTAGAGGCAGATACGCAGTATTTT. Translated: CATSESLEADTQYF.

This clonotype has more than one count but fewer than ten. The size of this beta chain means little, since it is a stray read in a library made for alpha chains. The rearrangement uses TRBV4-3 and TRBJ2-7; 8 positions agree with TRBD1. This CDR3 has 15 amino acids. Trimming took 0 bases from V and 1 from J; bases not matched to a gene: 2. Germline CDR1 and CDR2: LGHNA and YSLEER. CDR3 nucleotides: TGCGCCAGCAGCCAAGAAGACAGGGGTTCCTACGAGCAGTACTTC. Encoded protein: CASSQEDRGSYEQYF.

As regards this clonotype: This beta chain is an off-target read within a library intended for alpha chains, so its frequency means little. The rearrangement links TRBV6-5 to TRBJ1-4; 9 bases agree with TRBD1. The CDR3 length is 14 residues. CDR1 and CDR2 from the germline V gene are MNHEY and SVGAGI. V was clipped by 6 bases and J by 7 bases; unmatched bases: 6. The CDR3 spells CASRTTGGFEKLFF. The CDR3 DNA reads TGTGCCAGCAGGACTACAGGGGGCTTTGAAAAACTGTTTTTT.

Note on this clonotype: Being off target in a library aimed at alpha chains, this beta chain has a size of little meaning. The J gene is TRBJ2-1, the V gene TRBV12-3 or TRBV12-4, with 7 bases matching TRBD2. CDR3 size: 15 residues. Trimming took 6 bases from V and 6 from J; bases not matched to a gene: 11. Here the CDR3 DNA reads TGTGCCAGCAGCCGTGGACTAGATGGGAGCAATGAGCAGTTCTTC. Its protein is CASSRGLDGSNEQFF.

The sample holds many counts of this clonotype. Since the library was made to target alpha chains, this beta chain is a stray read and its abundance is not meaningful. This chain connects TRBV5-1 to TRBJ2-5; 9 bases match TRBD1. With 4 bases clipped from V and 3 bases from J, the junction kept 4 bases outside the gene matches. This CDR3 has 14 amino acids. Germline CDR1 and CDR2: SGHRS and YFSETQ. In DNA, the CDR3 is TGCGCCAGCAGCCTCGGACAGGGGAAAGAGACCCAGTACTTC. Its translation is CASSLGQGKETQYF.

This clonotype has a count of ten or more. This beta chain lies outside the target of a library built for alpha chains; its clone size means little. The genes are TRBV12-3 or TRBV12-4 and TRBJ1-1; TRBD1 is a possible D gene (5 bases). Trimming took 1 base from V and 6 from J, leaving 6 bases between them. The CDR3 covers 12 residues. The CDR3 region is CASSLEQAEAFF. The CDR3 nucleotides read TGTGCCAGCAGTTTAGAACAGGCTGAAGCTTTCTTT.

This clonotype was seen ten or more times. Because this beta chain is a stray read in a library intended to capture alpha chains, its abundance should not be given much weight. The V and J genes are TRBV27 and TRBJ2-2, with D hard to call. Trimming took 8 bases from V and 7 from J, leaving 8 bases between them. The CDR3 is made up of 11 amino acids. The germline CDR1 and CDR2 sequences are MNHEY and SMNVEV (reference sequence). The CDR3 DNA is TGTGCCAGCCGGAGCGTCGGGGAGCTGTTTTTT. Its translation: CASRSVGELFF.

In this sample, this clonotype turned up many times. Since the library was made to target alpha chains, this beta chain is a stray read and its abundance is not meaningful. The rearrangement links TRBV7-9 to TRBJ2-7, with D perhaps TRBD2 (5 bases). This CDR3 has 13 amino acids. The germline gives CDR1 SEHNR, CDR2 FQNEAQ (reference sequence). V dropped 9 bases and J dropped 3 bases, with 15 bases sitting between them. The CDR3, as DNA: TGTGCCAGTCGTGAAGGGAGTAGCTACGAGCAGTACTTC. It is translated as CASREGSSYEQYF.